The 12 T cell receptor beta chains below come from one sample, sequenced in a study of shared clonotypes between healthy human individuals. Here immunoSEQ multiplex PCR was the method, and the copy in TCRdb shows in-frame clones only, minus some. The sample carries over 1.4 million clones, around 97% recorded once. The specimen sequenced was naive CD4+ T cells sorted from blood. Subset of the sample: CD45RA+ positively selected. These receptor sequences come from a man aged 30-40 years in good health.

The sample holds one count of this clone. CDR3 sequence reads: CASGGSTGELFF. Here the CDR3 DNA reads TGTGCCAGCGGGGGGAGCACCGGGGAGCTGTTTTTT. This sequence joins TRBV2 and TRBJ2-2; D perhaps matches TRBD2 (6 bases). Germline assignment: CDR1 SNHLY and CDR2 FYNNEI. Trimming left V 8 bases short and J 4 bases short, with 8 bases between. The CDR3 runs to 12 residues. Together with reference TRBV2 and TRBJ2-2, the CDR3 gives the full variable domain: EPEVTQTPSHQVTQMGQEVILRCVPISNHLYFYWYRQILGQKVEFLVSFYNNEISEKSEIFDDQFSVERPDGSNFTLKIRSTKLEDSAMYFCASGGSTGELFFGEGSRLTVL.

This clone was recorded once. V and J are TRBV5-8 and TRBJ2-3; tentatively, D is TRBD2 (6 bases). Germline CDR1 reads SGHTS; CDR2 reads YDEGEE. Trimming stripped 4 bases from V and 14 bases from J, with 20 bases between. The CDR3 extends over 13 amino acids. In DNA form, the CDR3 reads TGTGCCAGCAGCCCGGGACTCGCCCTGAGGTTGTATTTT. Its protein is CASSPGLALRLYF.

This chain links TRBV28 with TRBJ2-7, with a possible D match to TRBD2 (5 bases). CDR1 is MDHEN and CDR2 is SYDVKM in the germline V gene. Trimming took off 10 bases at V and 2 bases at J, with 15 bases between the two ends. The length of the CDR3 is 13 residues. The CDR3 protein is CATIRGPAYEQYF. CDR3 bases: TGTGCCACCATCCGAGGGCCAGCCTACGAGCAGTACTTC.

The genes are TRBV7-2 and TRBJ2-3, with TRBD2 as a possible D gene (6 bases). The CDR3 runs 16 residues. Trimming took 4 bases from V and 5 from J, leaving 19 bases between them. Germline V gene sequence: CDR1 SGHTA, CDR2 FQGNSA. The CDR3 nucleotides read TGTGCCAGCAGCTCTCTCATAGCGGCCTTGTTAGATACGCAGTATTTT. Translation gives CASSSLIAALLDTQYF.

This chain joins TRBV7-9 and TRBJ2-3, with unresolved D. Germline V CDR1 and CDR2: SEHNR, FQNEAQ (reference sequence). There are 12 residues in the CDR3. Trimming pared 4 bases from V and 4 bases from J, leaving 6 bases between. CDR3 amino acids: CASSYVPDTQYF. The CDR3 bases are TGTGCCAGCAGCTACGTTCCAGATACGCAGTATTTT.

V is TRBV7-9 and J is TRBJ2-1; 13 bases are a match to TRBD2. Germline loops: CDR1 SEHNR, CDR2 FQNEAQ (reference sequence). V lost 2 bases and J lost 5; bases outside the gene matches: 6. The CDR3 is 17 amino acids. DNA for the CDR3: TGTGCCAGCAGCTTATCCCTAACTAGCGGGAGGGACAATGAGCAGTTCTTC. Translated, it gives CASSLSLTSGRDNEQFF.

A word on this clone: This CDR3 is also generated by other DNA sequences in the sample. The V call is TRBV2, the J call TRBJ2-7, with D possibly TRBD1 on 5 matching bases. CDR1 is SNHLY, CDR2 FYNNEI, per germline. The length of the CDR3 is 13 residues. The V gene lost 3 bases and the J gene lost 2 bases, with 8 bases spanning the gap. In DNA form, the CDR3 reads TGTGCCAGCAGTGATGGCAGGGCCTACGAGCAGTACTTC. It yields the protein CASSDGRAYEQYF.

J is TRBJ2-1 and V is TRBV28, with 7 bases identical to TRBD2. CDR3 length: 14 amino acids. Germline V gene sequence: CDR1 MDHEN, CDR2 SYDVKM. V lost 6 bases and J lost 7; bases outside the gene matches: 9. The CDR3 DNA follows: TGTGCCAGCAGCAAGGGCGGGAGTTTTAATGAGCAGTTCTTC. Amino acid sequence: CASSKGGSFNEQFF.

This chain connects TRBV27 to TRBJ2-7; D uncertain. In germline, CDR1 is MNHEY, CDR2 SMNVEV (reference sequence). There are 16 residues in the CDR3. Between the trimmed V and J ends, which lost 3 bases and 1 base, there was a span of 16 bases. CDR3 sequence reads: CASSFDNRQKSYEQYF. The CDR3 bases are TGTGCCAGCAGTTTTGATAATAGACAAAAGTCCTACGAGCAGTACTTC.

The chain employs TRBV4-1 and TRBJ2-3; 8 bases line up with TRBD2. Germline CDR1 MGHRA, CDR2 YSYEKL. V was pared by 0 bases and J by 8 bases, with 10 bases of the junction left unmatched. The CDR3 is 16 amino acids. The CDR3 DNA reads TGCGCCAGCAGCCAAGATACGGGAGGGGGGGCAGGTACGCAGTATTTT. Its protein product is CASSQDTGGGAGTQYF.

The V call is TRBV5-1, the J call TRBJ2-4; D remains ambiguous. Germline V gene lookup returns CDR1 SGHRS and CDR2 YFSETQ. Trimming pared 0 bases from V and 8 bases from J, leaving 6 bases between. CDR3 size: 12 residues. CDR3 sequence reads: CASSLDGDIQYF. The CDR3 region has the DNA TGCGCCAGCAGCTTGGATGGGGACATTCAGTACTTC.

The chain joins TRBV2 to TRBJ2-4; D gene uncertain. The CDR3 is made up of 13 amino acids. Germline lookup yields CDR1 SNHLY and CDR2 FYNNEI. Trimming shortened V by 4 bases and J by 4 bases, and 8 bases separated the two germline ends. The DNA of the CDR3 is TGTGCCAGCAGTGGACGGATTAAAAACATTCAGTACTTC. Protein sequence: CASSGRIKNIQYF.